The 31 T cell receptor beta chains below come from one sample, sequenced in a study of neurological immune-mediated disorders. TCRdb reprocessed the 5' RACE reads with MiXCR, giving one entry per CDR3 protein. The profile shows around 41,000 distinct CDR3 sequences, about 14% of them singletons. Specimen: CD4+ T cells from blood. The receptor source for this set is a woman aged 55-70 years with HTLV-1-associated myelopathy (HAM/TSP).

Within the sample, this clonotype is medium-sized. V and J are TRBV5-1 and TRBJ1-2, with a weak D call TRBD1 (5 bases). The germline V gene has CDR1 SGHRS and CDR2 YFSETQ. V dropped 0 bases and J dropped 3 bases, with 9 bases sitting between them. The length of the CDR3 is 14 residues. The CDR3 is CASSLGSTDYGYTF. The CDR3 DNA is TGCGCCAGCAGCTTGGGATCGACAGACTATGGCTACACCTTC.

This clonotype appeared many times. The chain uses TRBV11-3 and TRBJ2-3, with D hard to call. Trimming pared 3 bases from V and 0 bases from J, leaving 7 bases between. Germline V gives CDR1 SGHNT, CDR2 YENEEA. The CDR3 length is 14 residues. CDR3 residues: CASSLGYSTDTQYF. CDR3 sequence (DNA): TGTGCCAGCAGCTTGGGGTATAGCACAGATACGCAGTATTTT.

This clonotype has ten or more counts. The chain is built from TRBV28 and TRBJ1-1; D is possibly TRBD1 (5 bases). Germline V gene lookup returns CDR1 MDHEN and CDR2 SYDVKM. The V end lost 1 base, the J end lost 1 base, and 13 bases lay between the germline ends. The CDR3 is 16 residues long. The CDR3 reads CASSLLGTRTNTEAFF. In DNA, the CDR3 is TGTGCCAGCAGTTTATTAGGGACCCGGACGAACACTGAAGCTTTCTTT.

The table lists this clonotype with many counts. V gene TRBV20-1 combines with J gene TRBJ1-2, with 7 bases matching TRBD1. V lost 6 bases to trimming and J lost 6 bases; unmatched junction nucleotides: 19. The germline gives CDR1 DFQATT, CDR2 SNEGSKA (reference sequence). The length of the CDR3 is 16 residues. CDR3 region: CSASSWGGQTVNGYTF. In nucleotides, the CDR3 is TGCAGTGCCAGTTCGTGGGGGGGACAGACGGTGAATGGCTACACCTTC.

This clonotype came up once. A junction boundary mismatches the germline segment, possibly from a read error. The V and J genes are TRBV6-2 or TRBV6-3 and TRBJ2-2; TRBD2 agrees at 8 bases. The CDR3 runs to 17 residues. The germline CDR1 and CDR2 sequences are MNHEY and SVGEGT. The CDR3 bases are TGTGCCAGCAGTAGCATAGCGGGGTGGACGAACACCGGTGAGCTGTTTTTT. Encoded protein: CASSSIAGWTNTGELFF.

At least ten counts were recorded for this clonotype. V usage is TRBV5-1 and J usage is TRBJ2-5; TRBD2 might be the D (7 bases). CDR1 SGHRS and CDR2 YFSETQ come from the germline V gene. This CDR3 has 16 amino acids. V was cut by 7 bases and J by 1 base, with 20 bases left in between. CDR3 coding DNA: TGCGCCAGCGTCCCACGGGCTGGGGGGGCCCAAGAGACCCAGTACTTC. Translated: CASVPRAGGAQETQYF.

This clonotype was found many times. The chain recombines TRBV5-1 with TRBJ2-4; TRBD1 matches at 10 bases. CDR3 length: 19 amino acids. J lost 6 bases, V lost 2 bases, and 17 bases had no gene match. Germline loops: CDR1 SGHRS, CDR2 YFSETQ. The CDR3 DNA is TGCGCCAGCAGCTTAAATACGAAAATGACAGGGGGCAGGCTAAACATTCAGTACTTC. Translated, it gives CASSLNTKMTGGRLNIQYF.

This chain joins TRBV5-1 and TRBJ2-7; 8 nucleotides line up with TRBD2. CDR3 length: 14 amino acids. Looked up from germline, CDR1 is SGHRS and CDR2 is YFSETQ. J lost 7 bases, V lost 1 base, and 7 bases had no gene match. Here the CDR3 reads CASSLYGGGTEQYF. CDR3 bases: TGCGCCAGCAGCTTGTACGGGGGGGGCACGGAGCAGTACTTC.

V is TRBV6-5 and J is TRBJ1-2, with D hard to call. Germline V CDR1 and CDR2: MNHEY, SVGAGI. V was shortened by 4 bases and J by 4 bases, with 19 bases between the two germline ends. The CDR3 sequence is 16 residues long. The DNA for the CDR3 is TGTGCCAGCAGTTCCGGGGTTCGGGGAGGGTTCTATGGCTACACCTTC. Translating gives CASSSGVRGGFYGYTF.

With respect to this clonotype: Since a much larger clone is just one base distant, this may be a read error. V gene TRBV5-1 combines with J gene TRBJ1-6; D is unresolved. Looked up from germline, CDR1 is SGHRS and CDR2 is YFSETQ. This CDR3 has 15 amino acids. Trimming cost V 3 bases and J 6 bases, with 13 bases left between them. CDR3 residues: CASSSARYSNSPLHF. For the CDR3, the DNA is TGCGCCAGCAGCTCCGCCAGGTACAGTAATTCACCCCTCCACTTT.

The chain uses TRBV30 and TRBJ1-4; TRBD1 is a possible D gene (6 bases). Germline V CDR1 and CDR2: GTSNPN, SVGIG (reference sequence). This CDR3 is 13 amino acids long. Trimming removed 7 bases at V and 4 bases at J, with 13 bases between. CDR3: CALSPRGNEKLFF. The CDR3, as DNA: TGTGCCTTGAGCCCCAGGGGTAATGAAAAACTGTTTTTT. Combining the CDR3 with reference TRBV30 and TRBJ1-4 gives the whole variable domain SQTIHQWPATLVQPVGSPLSLECTVEGTSNPNLYWYRQAAGRGLQLLFYSVGIGQISSEVPQNLSASRPQDRQFILSSKKLLLSDSGFYLCALSPRGNEKLFFGSGTQLSVL.

This clonotype occurred many times. The chain couples TRBV30 to TRBJ2-5, with TRBD2 as a possible D gene (5 bases). The germline V gene has CDR1 GTSNPN and CDR2 SVGIG (reference sequence). V gave up 2 bases and J gave up 5 bases, with 18 bases separating them. The CDR3 is 15 residues long. In DNA, the CDR3 is TGTGCCTGGAGTAGAATCGACCCCCGGAGGGAGACCCAGTACTTC. This encodes CAWSRIDPRRETQYF.

In its sample, this clonotype was seen many times. Germline is not matched at one junction end, which may reflect a read error. V gene TRBV23-1 combines with J gene TRBJ2-7; 7 bases align to TRBD1. TRBV23-1 is an open reading frame whose function is uncertain. The CDR3 sequence is 13 residues long. As DNA, the CDR3 is TGTGCCAGCAGCCGGGACAGCTCCTACGAGCAGTACTTC. It encodes CASSRDSSYEQYF.

This clonotype appeared many times. This chain uses TRBV5-1 with TRBJ1-1; D unresolved. Germline V lookup: CDR1 SGHRS, CDR2 YFSETQ. The CDR3 totals 13 residues. The germline V and J ends were trimmed by 2 bases and 4 bases, with 9 bases remaining between them. CDR3 region: CASSFSPSTEAFF. The CDR3 DNA follows: TGCGCCAGCAGCTTCAGCCCGAGCACTGAAGCTTTCTTT.

This clonotype was detected ten times or more. The rearrangement joins TRBV10-3 to TRBJ2-7; perhaps D is TRBD1 or TRBD2 (6 bases each). The germline V and J ends were trimmed by 0 bases and 2 bases, with 11 bases remaining between them. Germline assignment: CDR1 ENHRY and CDR2 SYGVKD. This CDR3 comprises 15 residues. CDR3 in amino acids: CAISESEGGPYEQYF. Here the CDR3 DNA reads TGTGCCATCAGTGAGTCGGAGGGGGGCCCCTACGAGCAGTACTTC.

The sample holds many counts of this clonotype. The chain employs TRBV20-1 and TRBJ2-1, with 7 bases identical to TRBD2. CDR1 is DFQATT, CDR2 SNEGSKA, per germline (reference sequence). This CDR3 is 16 amino acids long. With V trimmed by 6 bases and J by 3 bases, 14 bases remained unmatched. The CDR3 bases are TGCAGTGCCCAGGAGCGCGGGGCGGGGGTCTACAATGAGCAGTTCTTC. Translated, it gives CSAQERGAGVYNEQFF.

This clonotype was seen many times. The rearrangement links TRBV7-9 to TRBJ2-1; D is undetermined. The germline V gene has CDR1 SEHNR and CDR2 FQNEAQ (reference sequence). V was clipped by 1 base and J by 10 bases, with 8 bases between them. This CDR3 is 12 amino acids long. The CDR3 spells CASSLVGEEQFF. In DNA, the CDR3 is TGTGCCAGCAGCTTAGTTGGCGAGGAGCAGTTCTTC.

This clonotype occurred many times. This chain connects TRBV12-3 or TRBV12-4 to TRBJ1-5; no definite D call. V lost 1 base and J lost 0, with 7 bases in between. The CDR3 totals 15 residues. The CDR3 region has the DNA TGTGCCAGCAGTTTAGAACCCTATAGCAATCAGCCCCAGCATTTT. Amino acids: CASSLEPYSNQPQHF.

Details on this clonotype: A read error may account for a junction end that differs from germline. J is TRBJ2-7 and V is TRBV5-1; tentative D call: TRBD1 (6 bases). Per the germline V gene, CDR1 is SGHRS and CDR2 is YFSETQ. This CDR3 comprises 13 residues. CDR3 region: CARSSGQNYEQYF. CDR3 bases: TGCGCCAGAAGCTCAGGACAGAATTACGAGCAGTACTTC.

Ten or more counts support this clonotype. This chain joins TRBV7-3 and TRBJ2-3; 8 bases agree with TRBD2. This CDR3 region has 15 residues. The ends lost 2 bases at V and 2 bases at J; junction bases unmatched: 3. From germline, CDR1 is SGHTA and CDR2 FQGTGA. The chain's CDR3 is CASSLRRGDTDTQYF. CDR3 nucleotides: TGTGCCAGCAGCTTACGGCGGGGGGACACAGATACGCAGTATTTT.

This clonotype was picked up many times. This chain links TRBV7-9 with TRBJ1-2; D remains ambiguous. Germline lookup yields CDR1 SEHNR and CDR2 FQNEAQ (reference sequence). With 3 bases removed from V and 6 bases from J, the gap between germline ends came to 11 bases. CDR3 size: 13 residues. The CDR3 DNA sequence: TGTGCCAGCAGCTTTGGGTTGGAGGATGGCTACACCTTC. It encodes CASSFGLEDGYTF.

This clonotype occurred many times. The V call is TRBV16, the J call TRBJ2-7; TRBD1 is a possible D gene (5 bases). The V gene lost 0 bases and the J gene lost 6 bases, with 9 bases spanning the gap. CDR1 is KGHSY and CDR2 is FQNENV in the germline V gene. This CDR3 contains 13 residues. The DNA of the CDR3 is TGTGCCAGCAGCCAATCTAGGGGTTCCGAGCAGTACTTC. This codes for CASSQSRGSEQYF.

This clonotype was recorded many times. This chain connects TRBV15 to TRBJ2-7; the match to TRBD1 covers 7 bases. With V trimmed by 8 bases and J by 4 bases, 5 bases remained unmatched. This CDR3 is 12 amino acids long. Germline-derived CDR1 and CDR2 are LNHNV and YYDKDF (reference sequence). The CDR3 DNA reads as TGTGCCACCCGGGACAGCAAATACGAGCAGTACTTC. It specifies CATRDSKYEQYF.

The chain recombines TRBV20-1 with TRBJ2-1; 9 bases map to TRBD1. The V and J ends lost 3 bases and 5 bases, in that order; junction bases with no gene match: 11. The CDR3 sequence is 16 residues long. The germline V gene encodes CDR1 DFQATT and CDR2 SNEGSKA (reference sequence). CDR3 in DNA: TGCAGTGCTAGCCACTCGGACAGGGGTATGGACAATGAGCAGTTCTTC. It is translated as CSASHSDRGMDNEQFF.

By share, this clonotype ranks as medium-sized. This chain links TRBV5-1 with TRBJ2-3; D remains ambiguous. The CDR3 extends over 14 amino acids. The germline V gene has CDR1 SGHRS and CDR2 YFSETQ. V was cut by 3 bases and J by 1 base, with 9 bases left in between. CDR3 bases: TGCGCCAGCAGCTCTAAAACGGGCACAGATACGCAGTATTTT. Protein product: CASSSKTGTDTQYF.

This clonotype appeared many times. The DNA of the CDR3 is TGCAGTGCTCCCAGTGTTAGCGGGGGGGCGGGCGAGCAGTACTTC. It yields the protein CSAPSVSGGAGEQYF. The V and J genes are TRBV20-1 and TRBJ2-7; 11 bases align to TRBD2. The germline V gene encodes CDR1 DFQATT and CDR2 SNEGSKA (reference sequence). This CDR3 has 15 amino acids. V was pared by 5 bases and J by 6 bases, with 12 bases of the junction left unmatched.

This clonotype was observed many times. V usage is TRBV13 and J usage is TRBJ1-1, with D perhaps TRBD1 (6 bases). V lost 2 bases, J lost 1 base, and 14 bases lay in between. Germline CDR1 reads PRHDT; CDR2 reads FYEKMQ (reference sequence). The CDR3 extends over 16 amino acids. The CDR3, as DNA: TGTGCCAGCAGCTTATACAGGGTTGGGGGGAACACTGAAGCTTTCTTT. Translation: CASSLYRVGGNTEAFF.

Ten or more counts support this clonotype. The chain combines TRBV5-1 with TRBJ1-1; 12 bases agree with TRBD1. The trim removed 3 bases at V and 5 bases at J, leaving 17 bases unmatched. The CDR3 loop spans 19 amino acids. Germline loops: CDR1 SGHRS, CDR2 YFSETQ. Here the CDR3 reads CASSWGPGQGASWRTEAFF. CDR3 DNA: TGCGCCAGCAGCTGGGGACCGGGACAGGGGGCGTCCTGGAGGACTGAAGCTTTCTTT.

This clonotype has a count of ten or more. This chain uses TRBV7-9 with TRBJ2-1; a weak D match, TRBD1 (8 bases). The V end was cut by 6 bases, the J end by 7 bases, with 19 bases between. In germline, CDR1 is SEHNR, CDR2 FQNEAQ (reference sequence). The length of the CDR3 is 15 residues. The DNA for the CDR3 is TGTGCCAGCAGGCTACAGGGGGGGTCCCTTAATGAGCAGTTCTTC. This codes for CASRLQGGSLNEQFF.

This clonotype was counted ten times or more. The chain links TRBV7-2 to TRBJ2-5; D remains ambiguous. Trimming removed 2 bases from V and 5 bases from J, with 9 bases in between. The CDR3 runs 13 residues. The V gene's germline CDR1 is SGHTA and CDR2 FQGNSA. CDR3 bases: TGTGCCAGCAGCTTAACCCGGGCGGAGACCCAGTACTTC. It is translated as CASSLTRAETQYF.

There are many counts of this clonotype. This chain joins TRBV5-1 and TRBJ2-5; D ambiguous. The length of the CDR3 is 15 residues. Germline CDR1 reads SGHRS; CDR2 reads YFSETQ. V gave up 4 bases and J gave up 2 bases, with 15 bases separating them. The CDR3 spells CASSRRGDPQETQYF. The CDR3 nucleotides are TGCGCCAGCAGCCGAAGAGGCGATCCTCAAGAGACCCAGTACTTC.